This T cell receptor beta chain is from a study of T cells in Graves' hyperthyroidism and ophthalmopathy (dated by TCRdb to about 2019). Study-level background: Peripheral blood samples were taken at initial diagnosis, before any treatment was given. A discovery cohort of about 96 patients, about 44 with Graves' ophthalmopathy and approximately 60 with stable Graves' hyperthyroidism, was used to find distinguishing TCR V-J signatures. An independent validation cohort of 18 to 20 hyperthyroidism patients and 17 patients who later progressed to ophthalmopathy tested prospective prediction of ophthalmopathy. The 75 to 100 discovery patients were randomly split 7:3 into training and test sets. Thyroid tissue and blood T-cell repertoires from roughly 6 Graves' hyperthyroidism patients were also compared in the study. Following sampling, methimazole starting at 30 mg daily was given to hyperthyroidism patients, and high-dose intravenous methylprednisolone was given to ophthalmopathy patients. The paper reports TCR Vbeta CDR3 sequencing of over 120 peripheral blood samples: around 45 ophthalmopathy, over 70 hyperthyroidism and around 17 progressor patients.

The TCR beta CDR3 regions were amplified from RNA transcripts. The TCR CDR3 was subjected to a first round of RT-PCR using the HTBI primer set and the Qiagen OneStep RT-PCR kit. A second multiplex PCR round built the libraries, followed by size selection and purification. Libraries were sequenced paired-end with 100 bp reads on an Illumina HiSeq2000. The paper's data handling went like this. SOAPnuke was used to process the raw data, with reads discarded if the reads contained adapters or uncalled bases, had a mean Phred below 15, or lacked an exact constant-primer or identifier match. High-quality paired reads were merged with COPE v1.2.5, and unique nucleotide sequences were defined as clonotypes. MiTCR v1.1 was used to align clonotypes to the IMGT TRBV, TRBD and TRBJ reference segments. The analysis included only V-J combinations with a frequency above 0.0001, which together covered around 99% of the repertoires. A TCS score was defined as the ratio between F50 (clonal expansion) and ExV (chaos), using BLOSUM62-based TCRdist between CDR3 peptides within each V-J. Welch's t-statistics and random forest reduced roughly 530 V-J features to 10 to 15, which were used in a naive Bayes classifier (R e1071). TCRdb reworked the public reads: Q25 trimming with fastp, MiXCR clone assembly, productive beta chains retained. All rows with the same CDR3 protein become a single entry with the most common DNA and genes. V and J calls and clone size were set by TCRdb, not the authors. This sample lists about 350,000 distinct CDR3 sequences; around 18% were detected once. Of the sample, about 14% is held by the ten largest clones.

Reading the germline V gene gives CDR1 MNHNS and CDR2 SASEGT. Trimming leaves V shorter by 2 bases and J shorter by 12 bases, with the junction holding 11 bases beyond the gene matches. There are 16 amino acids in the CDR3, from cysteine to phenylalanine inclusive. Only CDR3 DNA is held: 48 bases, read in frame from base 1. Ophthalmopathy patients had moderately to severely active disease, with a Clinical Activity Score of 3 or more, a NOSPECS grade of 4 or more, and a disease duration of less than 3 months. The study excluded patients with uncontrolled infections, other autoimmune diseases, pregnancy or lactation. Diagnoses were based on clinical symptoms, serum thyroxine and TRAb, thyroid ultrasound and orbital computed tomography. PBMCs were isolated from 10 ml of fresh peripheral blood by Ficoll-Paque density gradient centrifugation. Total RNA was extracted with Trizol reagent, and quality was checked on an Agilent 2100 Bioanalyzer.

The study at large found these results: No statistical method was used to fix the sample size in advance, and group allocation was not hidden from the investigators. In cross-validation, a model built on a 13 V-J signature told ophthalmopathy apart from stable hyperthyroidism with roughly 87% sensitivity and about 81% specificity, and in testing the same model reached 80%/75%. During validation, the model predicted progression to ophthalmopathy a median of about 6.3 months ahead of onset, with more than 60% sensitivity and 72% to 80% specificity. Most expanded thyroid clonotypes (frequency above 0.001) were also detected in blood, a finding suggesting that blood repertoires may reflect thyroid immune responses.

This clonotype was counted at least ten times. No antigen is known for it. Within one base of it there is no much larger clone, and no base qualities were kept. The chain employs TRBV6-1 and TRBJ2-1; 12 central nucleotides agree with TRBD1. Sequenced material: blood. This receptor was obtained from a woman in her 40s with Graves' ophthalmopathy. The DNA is TGTGCCAGCAGTGAAAGATCACGGGACAGGGGGCGGGGGCAGTTCTTC. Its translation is CASSERSRDRGRGQFF.